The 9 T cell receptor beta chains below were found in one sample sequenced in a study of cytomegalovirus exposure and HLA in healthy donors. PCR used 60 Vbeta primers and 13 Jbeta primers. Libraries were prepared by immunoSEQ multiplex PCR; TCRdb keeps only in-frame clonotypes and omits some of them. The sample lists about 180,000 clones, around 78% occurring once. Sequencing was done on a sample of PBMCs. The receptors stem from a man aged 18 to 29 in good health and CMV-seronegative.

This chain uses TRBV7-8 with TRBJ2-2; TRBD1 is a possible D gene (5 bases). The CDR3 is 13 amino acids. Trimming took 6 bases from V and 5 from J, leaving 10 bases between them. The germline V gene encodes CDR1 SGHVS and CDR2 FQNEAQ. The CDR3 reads CASSFSGTGELFF. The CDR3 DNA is TGTGCCAGCAGTTTCTCAGGGACCGGGGAGCTGTTTTTT.

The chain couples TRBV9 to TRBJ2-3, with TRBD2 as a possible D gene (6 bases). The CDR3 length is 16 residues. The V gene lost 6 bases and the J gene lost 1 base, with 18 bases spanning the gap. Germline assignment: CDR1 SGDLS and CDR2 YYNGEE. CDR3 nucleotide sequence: TGTGCCAGCACCCCTTCGGAGGAGCGGGGCACAGATACGCAGTATTTT. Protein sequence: CASTPSEERGTDTQYF.

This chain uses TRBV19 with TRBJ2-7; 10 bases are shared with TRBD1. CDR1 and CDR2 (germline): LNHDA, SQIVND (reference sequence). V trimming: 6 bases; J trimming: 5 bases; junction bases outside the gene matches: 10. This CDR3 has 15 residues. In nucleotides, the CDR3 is TGTGCCAGTAGATATGGACAGGGGGAGTGGAACGAGCAGTACTTC. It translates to CASRYGQGEWNEQYF.

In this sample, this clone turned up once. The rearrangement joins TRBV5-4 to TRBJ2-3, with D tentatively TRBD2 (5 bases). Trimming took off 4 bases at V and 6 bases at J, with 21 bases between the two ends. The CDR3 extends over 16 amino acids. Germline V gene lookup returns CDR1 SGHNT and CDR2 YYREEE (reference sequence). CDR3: CASSARLIAGVDTQYF. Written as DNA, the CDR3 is TGTGCCAGCAGCGCCCGACTAATTGCCGGCGTGGATACGCAGTATTTT.

CDR3 region: CASSLLGQGNNEQFF. The CDR3 coding sequence is TGTGCCAGCAGTCTACTCGGACAGGGGAACAATGAGCAGTTCTTC. V is TRBV27 and J is TRBJ2-1, with 9 nucleotides matching TRBD1. J was trimmed by 5 bases and V by 5 bases; bases with no gene match: 7. Germline V gene sequence: CDR1 MNHEY, CDR2 SMNVEV (reference sequence). The length of the CDR3 is 15 residues.

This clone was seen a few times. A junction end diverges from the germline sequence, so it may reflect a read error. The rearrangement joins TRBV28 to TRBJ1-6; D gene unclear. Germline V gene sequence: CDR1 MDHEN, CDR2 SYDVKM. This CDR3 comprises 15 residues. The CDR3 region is CASRPPDSDNSPLHF. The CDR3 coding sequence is TGTGCCAGCAGACCCCCCGACTCCGATAATTCACCCCTCCACTTT.

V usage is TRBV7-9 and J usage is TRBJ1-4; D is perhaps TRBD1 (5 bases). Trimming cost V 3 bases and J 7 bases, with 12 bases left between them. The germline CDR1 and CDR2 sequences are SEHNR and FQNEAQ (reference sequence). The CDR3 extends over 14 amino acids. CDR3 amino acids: CASSLARQGEKLFF. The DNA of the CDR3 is TGTGCCAGCAGCTTGGCCCGTCAGGGTGAAAAACTGTTTTTT.

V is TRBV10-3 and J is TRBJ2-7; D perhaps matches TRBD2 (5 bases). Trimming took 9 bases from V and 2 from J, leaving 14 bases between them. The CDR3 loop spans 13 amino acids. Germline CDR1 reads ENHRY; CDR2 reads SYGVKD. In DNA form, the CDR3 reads TGTGCCATGGCTTCCCGGGGTACCTACGAGCAGTACTTC. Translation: CAMASRGTYEQYF.

The CDR3 is CASIRDSGANVLTF. The DNA for the CDR3 is TGTGCCAGCATCCGGGACTCTGGGGCCAACGTCCTGACTTTC. V and J are TRBV28 and TRBJ2-6, with D tentatively TRBD2 (5 bases). This CDR3 is built from 14 residues. Germline CDR1 MDHEN, CDR2 SYDVKM. V dropped 7 bases and J dropped 0 bases, with 7 bases sitting between them.